This paragraph covers one T cell receptor (beta chain) sequence. The data originate from a study of blood T cell repertoires in COVID-19. Study context: Material from acute and convalescent COVID-19 was sourced from the United States, Italy and Spain.

Some clones are missing from TCRdb's copy, which holds only in-frame ones; the method was immunoSEQ multiplex PCR. Seen here are about 150,000 clones, 75% to 90% observed once, and the top ten hold over 0.5%. This receptor was identified in a man between 60 and 70 years old with acute or convalescent COVID-19. Sequenced material: peripheral blood.

CDR3 sequence: CASSLGQGVHEQFF. The DNA for the CDR3 is TGTGCCAGCAGCCTTGGACAGGGGGTTCATGAGCAGTTCTTC. The chain links TRBV7-2 to TRBJ2-1; 10 bases line up with TRBD1. The J segment lost 8 bases and the V segment lost 5 bases, leaving 6 bases of the junction unmatched. The CDR3 loop spans 14 amino acids. Germline CDR1 SGHTA, CDR2 FQGNSA. Full variable domain (outside the CDR3, taken from reference TRBV7-2 and TRBJ2-1): GAGVSQSPSNKVTEKGKDVELRCDPISGHTALYWYRQSLGQGLEFLIYFQGNSAPDKSGLPSDRFSAERTGGSVSTLTIQRTQQEDSAVYLCASSLGQGVHEQFFGPGTRLTVL.